This T cell receptor (beta chain) originates from a study of T-cell reconstitution after alpha-beta-depleted transplantation in children. The table lists this clonotype with many counts. Its ends do not fully match the called genes, so a read error is possible. The CDR3 runs to 12 residues. CDR1 and CDR2 from the germline V gene are SGHRS and YFSETQ. Unique molecular identifiers were incorporated into the prepared TCRbeta library. TCRdb reprocessed the PCR reads via MiXCR and lists one record per CDR3 protein. Altogether about 22,000 distinct CDR3 sequences are present, roughly a tenth being singletons, with the ten largest covering 20% to 25%.

This specimen was PBMCs from the stem cell graft donor, taken from the stem cell graft. The chain links TRBV5-1 to TRBJ2-3; D not resolved. This sequence originates from a human donor who donated a stem cell graft to a child with chronic granulomatous disease. The CDR3 DNA sequence: TGCGCCAGCAGCTTGGAGAACGACCCTAAAATTTTT. Protein product: CASSLENDPKIF. Supplemented by reference TRBV5-1 and TRBJ2-3, the full variable domain reads KAGVTQTPRYLIKTRGQQVTLSCSPISGHRSVSWYQQTPGQGLQFLFEYFSETQRNKGNFPGRFSGRQFSNSRSEMNVSTLELGDSALYLCASSLENDPKIFGPGTRLTVL.